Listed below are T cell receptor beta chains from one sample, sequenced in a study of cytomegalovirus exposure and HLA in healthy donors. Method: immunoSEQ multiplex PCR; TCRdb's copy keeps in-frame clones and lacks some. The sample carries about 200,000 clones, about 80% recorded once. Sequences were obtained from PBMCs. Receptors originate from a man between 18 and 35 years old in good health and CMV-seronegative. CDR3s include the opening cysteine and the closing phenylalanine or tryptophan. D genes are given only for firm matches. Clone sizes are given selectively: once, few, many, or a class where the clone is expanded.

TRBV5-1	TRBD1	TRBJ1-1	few	TGCGCCAGCAGCTGGGGACAGGGAGGTAGCACTGAAGCTTTCTTT	CASSWGQGGSTEAFF
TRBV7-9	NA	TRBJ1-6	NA	TGTGCCAGCAGCTTAGCAGGGGGAGGGTCACCCCTCCACTTT	CASSLAGGGSPLHF
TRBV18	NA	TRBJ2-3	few	TGTGCCAGTTCCCGACAGTTGACTAGCACAGATACGCAGTATTTT	CASSRQLTSTDTQYF
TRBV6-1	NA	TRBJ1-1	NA	TGTGCCAGCAGTGAACAATTCTTGGCCACTGAAGCTTTCTTT	CASSEQFLATEAFF
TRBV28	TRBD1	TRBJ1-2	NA	TGTGCCAGCACCGAAGGGGGGGGGACAGGGATTAGCTACACCTTC	CASTEGGGTGISYTF
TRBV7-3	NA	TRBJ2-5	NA	TGTGCCAGCAGCCCCAGGGGTTTAGGAGAGACCCAGTACTTC	CASSPRGLGETQYF
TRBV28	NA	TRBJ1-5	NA	TGTGCCAGCAGTTTAGACAGTTTAAGCAATCAGCCCCAGCATTTT	CASSLDSLSNQPQHF
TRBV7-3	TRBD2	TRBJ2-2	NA	TGTGCCAGCAGCTTAGCGGGAGGCACCGGGGAGCTGTTTTTT	CASSLAGGTGELFF
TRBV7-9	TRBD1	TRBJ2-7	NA	TGTTCCAGCAGCTCGACAGGGGGCGGACCGACCTACGAGCAGTACTTC	CSSSSTGGGPTYEQYF
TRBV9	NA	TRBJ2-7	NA	TGTGCCAGCAGCGTAGAAGCTAACCCTTCCTACGAGCAGTACTTC	CASSVEANPSYEQYF
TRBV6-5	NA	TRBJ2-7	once	TGTGCCAGCAGTCAGACGCGTAGCGGAGGCTACGAGCAGTACTTC	CASSQTRSGGYEQYF
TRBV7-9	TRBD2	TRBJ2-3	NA	TGTTCCAGCAGCTTAAATCCTGGGGCTAGCGGGGTCACAGATACGCAGTATTTT	CSSSLNPGASGVTDTQYF
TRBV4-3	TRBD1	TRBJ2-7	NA	TGCGCCAGCAGCCAAGATTTTGGGGGGACAGGAGCCTACGAGCAGTACTTC	CASSQDFGGTGAYEQYF
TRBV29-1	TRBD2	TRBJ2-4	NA	TGCAGCGTCGGAGCGGGAGGGCCGTGGGACATTCAGTACTTC	CSVGAGGPWDIQYF
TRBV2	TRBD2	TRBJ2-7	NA	TGTGCCAGCAGGCCCGGGACTAGTGCGTACGAGCAGTACTTC	CASRPGTSAYEQYF
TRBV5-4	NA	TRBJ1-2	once	TGTGCCAGCAGCCGCCAGGATGTTGGGTACACCTTC	CASSRQDVGYTF
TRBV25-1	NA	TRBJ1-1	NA	TGTGCCAGCAGCTCAGGGTGGGTGGACACTGAAGCTTTCTTT	CASSSGWVDTEAFF
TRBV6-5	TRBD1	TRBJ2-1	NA	TGTGCCAGCAGTCGTGACAGGGCCCATGAGCAGTTCTTC	CASSRDRAHEQFF
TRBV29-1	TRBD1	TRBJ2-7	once	TGCAGCGTTGAATCGTCAGGGGGTGCCTACGAGCAGTACTTC	CSVESSGGAYEQYF
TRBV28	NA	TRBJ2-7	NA	TGTGCTACGAGGAACGGGATCTACGAGCAGTACTTC	CATRNGIYEQYF
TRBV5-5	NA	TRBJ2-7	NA	TGTGCCAGCCTCCTATCTACCTCCTACGAGCAGTACTTC	CASLLSTSYEQYF
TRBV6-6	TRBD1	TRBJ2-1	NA	TGTGCCAGCAGTTATCCGAGAGGGGGCGCCGGCAATGAGCAGTTCTTC	CASSYPRGGAGNEQFF
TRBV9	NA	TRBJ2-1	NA	TGTGCCAGCAGCCTTAGCCCCGACAGGAGCAATGAGCAGTTCTTC	CASSLSPDRSNEQFF
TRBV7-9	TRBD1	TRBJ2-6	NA	TGTTCCAGCAGCGCGACGGGACAGAGCTCTGGGGCCAACGTCCTGACTTTC	CSSSATGQSSGANVLTF
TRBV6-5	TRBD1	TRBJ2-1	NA	TGTGCCAGCAGCCCAGGACAGGGCTCCTACAATGAGCAGTTCTTC	CASSPGQGSYNEQFF
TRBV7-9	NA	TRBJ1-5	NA	TGTGCCAGCAGCTCTGGACAACAAGCAAATCAGCCCCAGCATTTT	CASSSGQQANQPQHF
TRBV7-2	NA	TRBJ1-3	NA	TGTGCCAGCAGCCCGCGACATTACTCTGGAAACACCATATATTTT	CASSPRHYSGNTIYF
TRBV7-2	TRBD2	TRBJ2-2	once	TGTGCCAGCAGCTCCCGGACTAGCGGGAGTTACACCGGGGAGCTGTTTTTT	CASSSRTSGSYTGELFF
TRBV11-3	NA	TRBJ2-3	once	TGTGCCAGCAGCTCGAGCACAGATACGCAGTATTTT	CASSSSTDTQYF
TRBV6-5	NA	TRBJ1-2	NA	TGTGCCAGCACCGTGACAGGTTACTATGGCTACACCTTC	CASTVTGYYGYTF
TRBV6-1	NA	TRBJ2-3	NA	TGTGCCAGCAGTCGTACTAGCACAGATACGCAGTATTTT	CASSRTSTDTQYF
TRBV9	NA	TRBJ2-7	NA	TGTGCCAGCAGCCTTGGAGGGGGCGCCTACGAGCAGTACTTC	CASSLGGGAYEQYF
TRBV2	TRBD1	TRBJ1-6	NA	TGTGCCAGCAGTGAAGCGCTCAGGGGGAATTCACCCCTCCACTTT	CASSEALRGNSPLHF
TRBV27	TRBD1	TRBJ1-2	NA	TGTGCCAGCAGTTTAGGGACAGGGTTTGGGTATGGCTACACCTTC	CASSLGTGFGYGYTF
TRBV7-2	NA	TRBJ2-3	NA	TGTGCCAGCAGCTTAGCGCGTAGCGCCGTCACGCAGTATTTT	CASSLARSAVTQYF
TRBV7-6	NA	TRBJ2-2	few	TGTGCCAGCAGCGCCGGGACAAGGAGCGGGGAGCTGTTTTTT	CASSAGTRSGELFF
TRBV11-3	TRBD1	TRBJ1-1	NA	TGTGCCAGCAGCTTAAATGCAGGGGGGAACACTGAAGCTTTCTTT	CASSLNAGGNTEAFF
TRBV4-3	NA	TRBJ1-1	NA	TGCGCCAGCAGCCAAGGACCTAGCGGGGATACTGAAGCTTTCTTT	CASSQGPSGDTEAFF
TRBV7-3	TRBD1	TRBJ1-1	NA	TGTGCCAGCAGCTTACAGGGGGCAAAACTGAACACTGAAGCTTTCTTT	CASSLQGAKLNTEAFF
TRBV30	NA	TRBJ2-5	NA	TGTGCCTGGAGTGTTGCCAGTACCATCCAAGAGACCCAGTACTTC	CAWSVASTIQETQYF
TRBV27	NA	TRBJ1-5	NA	TGTGCCAGCAGTATCAGGGTAAATCAGCCCCAGCATTTT	CASSIRVNQPQHF
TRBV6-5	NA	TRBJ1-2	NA	TGTGCCAGCAGTGCCGGGACACCTAACTATGGCTACACCTTC	CASSAGTPNYGYTF
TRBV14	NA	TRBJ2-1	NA	TGTGCCAGCAGCCCTACTCGGATTCGAACGAGGAATGAGCAGTTCTTC	CASSPTRIRTRNEQFF
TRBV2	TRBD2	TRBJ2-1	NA	TGTGCCAGCCTGTGGTTTAAAGCGGGAGGAGAGCAGTTCTTC	CASLWFKAGGEQFF
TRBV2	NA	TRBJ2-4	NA	TGTGCCAGCAGTGTTCGGACGGGAGCAAACATTCAGTACTTC	CASSVRTGANIQYF
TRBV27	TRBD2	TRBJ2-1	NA	TGTGCCACCATGGGCCTAGCGGGTTACAATGAGCAGTTCTTC	CATMGLAGYNEQFF
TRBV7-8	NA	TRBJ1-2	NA	TGTGCCAGCAGCTCAAGGGTTCAGGGTGGCTACACCTTC	CASSSRVQGGYTF
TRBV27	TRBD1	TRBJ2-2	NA	TGTGCCAGCAGTCGTAGGACAGGGTCGGGCGGGGAGCTGTTTTTT	CASSRRTGSGGELFF
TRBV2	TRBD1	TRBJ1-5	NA	TGTGCCAGCAGGAGGGGGCCGGGAAGCAATCAGCCCCAGCATTTT	CASRRGPGSNQPQHF
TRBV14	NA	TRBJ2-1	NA	TGTGCCAGCAGTCGGGATCCGTTCTACAATGAGCAGTTCTTC	CASSRDPFYNEQFF
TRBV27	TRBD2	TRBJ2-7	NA	TGTGCCAGCAGTTGGACTAGCGGGGTCTACGAGCAGTACTTC	CASSWTSGVYEQYF
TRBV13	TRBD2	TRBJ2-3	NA	TGTGCCAGCAGGGCGGGGGGGATCACAGATACGCAGTATTTT	CASRAGGITDTQYF
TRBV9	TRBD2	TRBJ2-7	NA	TGTGCCAGCAGCGCTAGCGGGAACTCCAACGAGCAGTACTTC	CASSASGNSNEQYF
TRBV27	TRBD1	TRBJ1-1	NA	TGTGCCAGCAGTCTAGGGACAGCCACTGAAGCTTTCTTT	CASSLGTATEAFF